The present TCR beta chain was sequenced within a study of shared clonotypes between healthy human individuals (dated by TCRdb to 2020 to 2022). Notes on the research overall: The cohort comprised a couple of women and three men aged 18 to 49 years. Between about 0.85 and 9.5 billion PBMCs per donor were obtained by leukapheresis. To increase sequencing depth and limit assay-specific biases, TCR repertoire library preparation and sequencing were carried out by different laboratories using diverse techniques. To estimate repertoire size and how much clonotypes are shared between individuals, the study performed deep sequencing of blood TCR repertoires from a few healthy adults. Overall results and qualifications from the work: Sampling was restricted to blood, and TCR repertoires in tissues likely differ from the TCR repertoires found in blood. The small number of donors limited the genetic and exposure-history diversity represented. Pairwise subsampling indicated that sequencing depth was expected to affect the degree of clonotype sharing among donors.

The CDR3 spans 15 residues, from the cysteine through the phenylalanine. Solely the CDR3 DNA is kept, with 45 bases framed from the first base. Taken from the germline V gene, the CDR1 and CDR2 loops are SGHRS and YFSETQ. The germline ends are 16 bases apart after V is trimmed by 4 bases and J by 2 bases. Using the deep immunoSEQ assay, multiplex PCR amplified TCR CDR3 regions from genomic DNA. Extracted genomic DNA from each cell subset was distributed evenly across all wells of several immunoSEQ 96-well plates, and each plate was treated as a replicate. For unsorted PBMC, approximately 0.3 ug of genomic DNA, equivalent to about 30,000 T cell genomes, went into each replicate PCR. Ten immunoSEQ deep assay plates were used to sequence unsorted PBMC genomic DNA. The purified libraries were quantified using a Qubit 3.0 fluorometer, sized with a Bioanalyzer 2100, and then quantified again using the KAPA Library Quantification kit. Every immunoSEQ 96-well plate was sequenced on a dedicated single-read 150-cycle Illumina NextSeq 550 flow cell. Per the source publication's procedure: Because the immunoSEQ output included only junctional sequences and no quality scores, the filtering could not be the same as the filtering used for full-length reads. To assign V/J genes and CDR3, sequences were annotated against IMGT germline references using PyIR, a Python wrapper for IgBLAST v1.9. Any read was removed if the V/J assignment was weak (E-value above 1e-6), the CDR3 was missing, or the read contained stop codons, out-of-frame junctions, or ambiguous translated residues. V3J clonotypes were defined by identical inferred V gene, J gene, and CDR3 amino acid sequence. The percentage overlap between two repertoires was calculated by dividing the number of shared unique clonotypes by the size of the smaller repertoire. Repertoire richness was assessed with RTK rarefaction, the Chao1 estimator, and Recon v2.1 estimates of unobserved clonotypes. TCRdb limited this immuneACCESS table to in-frame rearrangements with V and J called. A share of clones is missing; checked studies link under half to unresolved V genes, and the rest is unexplained. That table is the source of V, J and clone size, and D and trimming were worked out from the DNA. Present in this sample are about 460,000 clones, 75% to 80% of which were seen just once. The ten largest clonotypes hold 12% of the sample.

A word on this clone: No cognate antigen has been identified for it. No qualities accompany the bases; no much larger clone lies one base away.

The donors were healthy, HIV-negative adults who had no recently reported acute infections or vaccinations. Only Caucasian adults living in Nashville, Tennessee, USA were represented among the donors. For unsorted samples, tens of millions of PBMCs were counted and genomic DNA was extracted with the QIAamp DNA Blood Mini kit. After blood collection by leukapheresis, PBMCs were isolated using Ficoll-Histopaque density gradient centrifugation and then cryopreserved in the vapor phase of liquid nitrogen. The sequence was obtained from a woman between 35 and 50 years old in good health. Some clones in this sample may be carry-over from other donors' samples. The chain uses TRBV5-1 and TRBJ2-7; the D call could be TRBD1 or TRBD2, with each sharing 5 bases. Sequencing was done on a sample of PBMCs. Here the CDR3 is given as CASSRGAISTYEQYF. The base sequence is TGCGCCAGCAGCCGAGGGGCGATTTCTACCTACGAGCAGTACTTC.